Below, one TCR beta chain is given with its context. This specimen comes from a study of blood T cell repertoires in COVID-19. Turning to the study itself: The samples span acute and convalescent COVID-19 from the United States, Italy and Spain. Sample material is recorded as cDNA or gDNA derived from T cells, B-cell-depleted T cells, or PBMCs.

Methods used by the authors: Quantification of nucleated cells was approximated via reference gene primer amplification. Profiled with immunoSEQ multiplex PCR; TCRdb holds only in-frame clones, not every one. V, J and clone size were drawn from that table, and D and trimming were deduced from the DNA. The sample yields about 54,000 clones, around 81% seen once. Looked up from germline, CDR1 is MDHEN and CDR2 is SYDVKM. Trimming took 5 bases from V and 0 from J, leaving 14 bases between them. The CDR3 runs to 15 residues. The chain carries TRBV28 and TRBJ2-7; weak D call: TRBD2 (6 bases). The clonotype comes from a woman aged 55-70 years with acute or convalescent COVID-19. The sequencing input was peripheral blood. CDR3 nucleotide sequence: TGTGCCAGCAGTATAACGGGACTTAGCTCCTACGAGCAGTACTTC. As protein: CASSITGLSSYEQYF. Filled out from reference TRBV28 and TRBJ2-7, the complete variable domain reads DVKVTQSSRYLVKRTGEKVFLECVQDMDHENMFWYRQDPGLGLRLIYFSYDVKMKEKGDIPEGYSVSREKKERFSLILESASTNQTSMYLCASSITGLSSYEQYFGPGTRLTVT.